This T cell receptor beta chain stems from a study of human thymus T cells. A note on this clone: Its antigen is currently unknown.

The germline V and J ends were trimmed by 7 bases and 4 bases, with 21 bases remaining between them. Germline values: CDR1 SGHDT, CDR2 YYEEEE. CDR3 length: 15 residues. The protocol was immunoSEQ multiplex PCR, while the TCRdb copy is restricted to in-frame clones and leaves out a portion. The sample holds tens of thousands of clones, around 95% seen once. The thymus was resected at corrective cardiac surgery. Among the donors, all were healthy Finnish infants having corrective surgery for congenital heart defects. Study-wide results and limits: Thymic and blood repertoires appeared to carry a bias in their V and J gene usage. Highly overlapping thymic repertoires among unrelated individuals were reported in related research.

This receptor was taken from a girl less than two years old with a congenital heart defect but otherwise immunologically healthy. V is TRBV5-6 and J is TRBJ2-7; the D gene is possibly TRBD1 (6 bases). The sequencing input was thymus tissue. CDR3 DNA: TGTGCCAGCGAGAGGCGGACAGAGGTAGAATACGAGCAGTACTTC. This gives the protein CASERRTEVEYEQYF. The whole variable domain, remainder taken from reference TRBV5-6 and TRBJ2-7, is DAGVTQSPTHLIKTRGQQVTLRCSPKSGHDTVSWYQQALGQGPQFIFQYYEEEERQRGNFPDRFSGHQFPNYSSELNVNALLLGDSALYLCASERRTEVEYEQYFGPGTRLTVT.